Below are 6 T cell receptor beta chains sequenced from a single sample in a study of blood T cells in healthy people across ages. Together with a sample-barcoded 5' primer, a J-beta primer mix was included in a second PCR lasting about 7 to 12 cycles. TCRdb recomputed calls from the 5' RACE reads with MiXCR, one row per CDR3 protein. The table shows 700,000 to 900,000 distinct CDR3 sequences, with roughly 25% occurring only once. These data also formed part of another study, on T cells of mothers and their children.

The sequenced material came from blood. These receptor sequences come from a boy younger than 18 in good health.

The CDR3 sequence: CASGTGPNTEAFF. CDR3 nucleotides: TGTGCCAGTGGGACAGGGCCCAACACTGAAGCTTTCTTT. The chain carries TRBV19 and TRBJ1-1, with TRBD1 matching 9 bases. Germline lookup yields CDR1 LNHDA and CDR2 SQIVND (reference sequence). J lost 2 bases, V lost 8 bases, and 3 bases had no gene match. This CDR3 region has 13 residues.

This clonotype was seen at least ten times. The rearrangement uses TRBV24-1 and TRBJ2-1; 7 bases align to TRBD1. Germline V gene lookup returns CDR1 KGHDR and CDR2 SFDVKD. This CDR3 is built from 16 residues. The V segment lost 0 bases and the J segment 2 bases; nucleotides outside the gene matches: 3. In DNA, the CDR3 is TGTGCCACCAGTGATTTGGAGGGGGCACCCTACAATGAGCAGTTCTTC. Translating gives CATSDLEGAPYNEQFF.

Comments on this clonotype: A read error may account for a junction end that differs from germline. This chain connects TRBV20-1 to TRBJ2-3; D not certain. CDR1 is DFQATT, CDR2 SNEGSKA, per germline (reference sequence). This CDR3 is built from 13 residues. The CDR3 protein is CSARATSTDTQYF. CDR3 bases: TGCAGTGCAAGAGCTACTAGCACAGATACGCAGTATTTT.

This clonotype was recorded a few times. V gene TRBV6-5 combines with J gene TRBJ2-1; the D is unclear. The CDR3 length is 12 residues. Germline values: CDR1 MNHEY, CDR2 SVGAGI. With 10 bases removed from V and 0 bases from J, the gap between germline ends came to 7 bases. The CDR3 DNA reads TGTGCCACCAAAAGCTCCTACAATGAGCAGTTCTTC. Protein: CATKSSYNEQFF.

CDR3 DNA sequence: TGTGCCAGCCGCAACCCCTTCAGCTCTGGAAACACCATATATTTT. Its protein is CASRNPFSSGNTIYF. V usage is TRBV11-2 and J usage is TRBJ1-3; D unresolved. Trimming pared 8 bases from V and 0 bases from J, leaving 14 bases between. The CDR3 totals 15 residues. Germline V lookup: CDR1 SGHAT, CDR2 FQNNGV.

The genes are TRBV4-1 and TRBJ1-2, with D perhaps matching TRBD1 (5 bases). Between the trimmed V and J ends, which lost 0 bases and 5 bases, there was a span of 13 bases. The CDR3 has 15 residues. Germline V gene sequence: CDR1 MGHRA, CDR2 YSYEKL. CDR3 in DNA: TGCGCCAGCAGCCAAGATGAGGTGTCAGGGTATGGCTACACCTTC. Its protein is CASSQDEVSGYGYTF.